One T cell receptor beta chain is described in this entry. These data come from a study of cytomegalovirus exposure and HLA in healthy donors. The primer mix had 60 Vbeta and 13 Jbeta primers. Only in-frame clones appear in the TCRdb table, and some are missing; sequencing was by immunoSEQ multiplex PCR. The sample has 150,000 to 200,000 clones; about 87% are singletons. The source material was PBMCs. This clonotype originated in a woman between 18 and 30 years old in good health and CMV-seronegative.

The CDR3 region is CASRGRGEAFF. The CDR3 nucleotides are TGTGCCAGCAGGGGACGGGGGGAAGCTTTCTTT. The chain recombines TRBV27 with TRBJ1-1, with D possibly being TRBD1 (5 bases). The CDR3 is 11 amino acids. Deletions cut 6 bases from V and 8 bases from J, with 10 bases between. The V gene's germline CDR1 is MNHEY and CDR2 SMNVEV (reference sequence).